A single sample gave rise to the 17 T cell receptor beta chains below, sequenced in a study of CXCR3-negative and CXCR3-positive naive CD8 T cells. Findings and limits, study-wide: Hydrophobicity was higher for TRB CDR3s found in CXCR3-positive naive cells than in CXCR3-negative naive cells.

No antigens are known for them. The TRB cDNA libraries were prepared by 5' RACE with UMI labels. TCRdb reanalyzed the 5' RACE reads and collapses them to one entry per CDR3 protein, without DNA. This sample's table has 100,000 to 150,000 distinct CDR3 sequences. The sequenced material came from naive CXCR3+ CD8+ T cells from blood. Noted subset: CD45RO-CCR7+CD27+CD95- naive CD8+ T cells expressing CXCR3 (TNR3+). The receptors derive from a human donor in good health. Some clones in this sample may be carry-over from other donors' samples.

The gene calls are TRBV5-1 and TRBJ2-1; TCRdb returns TRBD2, unconfirmable since there is no DNA. This CDR3 has 19 amino acids. Germline values: CDR1 SGHRS, CDR2 YFSETQ. The CDR3 is CASSGLAGGRSSSYNEQFF. The complete variable domain, with remaining parts taken from reference TRBV5-1 and TRBJ2-1, reads KAGVTQTPRYLIKTRGQQVTLSCSPISGHRSVSWYQQTPGQGLQFLFEYFSETQRNKGNFPGRFSGRQFSNSRSEMNVSTLELGDSALYLCASSGLAGGRSSSYNEQFFGPGTRLTVL.

This chain joins TRBV12-3 or TRBV12-4 and TRBJ1-6. The CDR3 extends over 12 amino acids. This chain's CDR3 is CATREGNSPLHF.

The chain carries TRBV20-1 and TRBJ1-1; the TCRdb D gene call, TRBD1, has no DNA to confirm it. This CDR3 is built from 13 residues. Germline values: CDR1 DFQATT, CDR2 SNEGSKA (reference sequence). The CDR3 here is CSAAGGGDTEAFF.

The V and J genes are TRBV28 and TRBJ2-2; there is no DNA to check the TCRdb D call of TRBD2. CDR1 is MDHEN and CDR2 is SYDVKM in the germline V gene. The CDR3 totals 16 residues. This CDR3 is CATSTLPTVNTGELFF.

V is TRBV7-9 and J is TRBJ2-7; the TRBD2 assignment by TCRdb is unverifiable without DNA. The CDR3 runs to 16 residues. CDR1 SEHNR and CDR2 FQNEAQ come from the germline V gene (reference sequence). CDR3 in amino acids: CASSYQGGGRTYEQYF.

The V call is TRBV28, the J call TRBJ2-3; the D gene TCRdb calls, TRBD1, cannot be checked with no DNA. The CDR3 has 16 amino acids. The germline V gene encodes CDR1 MDHEN and CDR2 SYDVKM. The CDR3 sequence is CASSLWRAGGADTQYF.

This chain joins TRBV14 and TRBJ2-1. The germline V gene has CDR1 SGHDN and CDR2 FVKESK. The CDR3 is 13 amino acids. CDR3 loop: CASSQDRTSEQFF.

The rearrangement joins TRBV4-3 to TRBJ2-7; checking the TCRdb D call of TRBD1 is not possible without DNA. CDR3 length: 14 residues. Germline-derived CDR1 and CDR2 are LGHNA and YSLEER. CDR3 loop: CASSQFTGNYEQYF.

This sequence joins TRBV21-1 and TRBJ2-3. TRBV21-1 is tagged as a pseudogene. This CDR3 has 18 residues. The chain's CDR3 is CASSIGLPERVRTDTQYF.

The chain recombines TRBV7-9 with TRBJ2-1; TCRdb designates TRBD2, a call that cannot be tested without DNA. Germline CDR1 is SEHNR and CDR2 is FQNEAQ (reference sequence). The CDR3 loop spans 16 amino acids. The CDR3 here is CASSFLAGGRTDEQFF. Filled out from reference TRBV7-9 and TRBJ2-1, the complete variable domain reads DTGVSQNPRHKITKRGQNVTFRCDPISEHNRLYWYRQTLGQGPEFLTYFQNEAQLEKSRLLSDRFSAERPKGSFSTLEIQRTEQGDSAMYLCASSFLAGGRTDEQFFGPGTRLTVL.

V gene TRBV5-4 combines with J gene TRBJ2-3; TCRdb's D call, TRBD1, is unchecked because there is no DNA. CDR3 length: 18 residues. Germline values: CDR1 SGHNT, CDR2 YYREEE (reference sequence). The CDR3 is CASNPGAVGDSRGDTQYF.

CDR3 loop: CSARDAGYEQYF. The chain joins TRBV20-1 to TRBJ2-7; the TRBD2 assignment by TCRdb is unverifiable without DNA. The CDR3 loop spans 12 amino acids. The germline V gene encodes CDR1 DFQATT and CDR2 SNEGSKA (reference sequence).

The CDR3: CASSLVGTEVGEQYF. V is TRBV5-1 and J is TRBJ2-7; TCRdb lists TRBD1, though no DNA is available to test this call. Looked up from germline, CDR1 is SGHRS and CDR2 is YFSETQ. This CDR3 contains 15 residues.

The genes are TRBV12-3 or TRBV12-4 and TRBJ2-1; there is no DNA to check the TCRdb D call of TRBD1. This CDR3 region has 15 residues. CDR3 sequence reads: CASNTGRGHGNEQFF.

The rearrangement uses TRBV28 and TRBJ1-1. The germline gives CDR1 MDHEN, CDR2 SYDVKM. The CDR3 is 13 residues long. This chain's CDR3 is CASSLWMNTEAFF.

The rearrangement joins TRBV29-1 to TRBJ2-7; TCRdb names TRBD1, which stays unverified in the absence of DNA. This CDR3 is 13 amino acids long. Germline V gene data show CDR1 as SQVTM and CDR2 as ANQGSEA. This chain's CDR3 is CSVGAGGVYEQYF.

The J gene is TRBJ1-2, the V gene TRBV27; checking the TCRdb D call of TRBD1 is not possible without DNA. The CDR3 runs 15 residues. Per the germline V gene, CDR1 is MNHEY and CDR2 is SMNVEV (reference sequence). CDR3 sequence: CASSPWPTDQRGYTF.